This T cell receptor (beta chain) was documented in a study of blood T cells in healthy people across ages. This clonotype was seen just once. The antigen remains undetermined. The second PCR ran roughly 7 to 12 cycles with a sample-barcoded 5' primer and J-beta primers. Per sample, CDR3-containing paired-end reads numbered at least 2.5 million. Each CDR3 protein gets one entry after TCRdb re-called the 5' RACE reads with MiXCR. The sample carries 1.5 million to 2 million distinct CDR3 sequences, about 28% recorded once. There are 16 residues in the CDR3. V shed 1 base and J 3 bases; nucleotides not matched to a gene: 4. Looked up from germline, CDR1 is SGHTA and CDR2 is FQGNSA. General study findings and limits: Because donor CMV status was unknown, expanded clonotype changes were possibly confounded. Naive and antigen-experienced cells could not be conclusively compared, given unsorted PBMCs.

Peripheral blood from each donor was collected in a volume of about 10 milliliters. This receptor was taken from a young woman in good health. Sequencing was carried out using blood. V gene TRBV7-2 combines with J gene TRBJ2-1, with 9 positions matching TRBD1. CDR3 protein: CASSLGGTGNYNEQFF. In DNA form, the CDR3 reads TGTGCCAGCAGCTTAGGAGGGACAGGGAACTACAATGAGCAGTTCTTC.